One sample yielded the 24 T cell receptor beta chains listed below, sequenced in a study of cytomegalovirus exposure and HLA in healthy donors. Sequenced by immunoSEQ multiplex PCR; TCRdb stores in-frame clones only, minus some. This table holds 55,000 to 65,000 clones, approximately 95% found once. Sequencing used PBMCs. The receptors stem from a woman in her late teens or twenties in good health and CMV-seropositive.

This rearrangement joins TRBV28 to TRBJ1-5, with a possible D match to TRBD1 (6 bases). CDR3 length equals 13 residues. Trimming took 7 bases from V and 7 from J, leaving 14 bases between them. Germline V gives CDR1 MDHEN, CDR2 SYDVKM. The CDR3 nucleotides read TGTGCCAGCACCCAAATTGGGGGCCAGCCCCAGCATTTT. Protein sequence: CASTQIGGQPQHF.

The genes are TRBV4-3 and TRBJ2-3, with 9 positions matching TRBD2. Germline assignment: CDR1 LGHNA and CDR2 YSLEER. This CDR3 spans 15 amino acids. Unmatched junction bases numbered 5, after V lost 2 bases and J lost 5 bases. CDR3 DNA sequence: TGCGCCAGCAGCCAACGGCGGGGGGGAGGAGATACGCAGTATTTT. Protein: CASSQRRGGGDTQYF.

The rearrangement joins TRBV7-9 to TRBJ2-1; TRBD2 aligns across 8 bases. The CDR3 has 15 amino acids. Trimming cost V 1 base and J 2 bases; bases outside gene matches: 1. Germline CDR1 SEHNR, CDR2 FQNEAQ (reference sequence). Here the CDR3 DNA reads TGTGCCAGCAGCTTAGACGGGAGGGCCTACAATGAGCAGTTCTTC. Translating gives CASSLDGRAYNEQFF.

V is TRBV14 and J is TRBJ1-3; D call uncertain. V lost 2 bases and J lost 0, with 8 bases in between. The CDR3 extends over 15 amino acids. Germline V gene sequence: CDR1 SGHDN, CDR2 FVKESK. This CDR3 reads CASSQLASSGNTIYF. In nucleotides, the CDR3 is TGTGCCAGCAGCCAACTCGCGAGCTCTGGAAACACCATATATTTT. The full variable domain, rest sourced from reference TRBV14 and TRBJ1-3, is EAGVTQFPSHSVIEKGQTVTLRCDPISGHDNLYWYRRVMGKEIKFLLHFVKESKQDESGMPNNRFLAERTGGTYSTLKVQPAELEDSGVYFCASSQLASSGNTIYFGEGSWLTVV.

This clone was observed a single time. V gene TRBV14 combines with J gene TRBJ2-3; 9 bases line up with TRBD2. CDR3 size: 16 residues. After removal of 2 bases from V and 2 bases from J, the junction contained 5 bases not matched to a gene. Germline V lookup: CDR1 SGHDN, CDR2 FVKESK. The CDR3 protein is CASSQIAGVHTDTQYF. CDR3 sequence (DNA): TGTGCCAGCAGCCAAATAGCGGGGGTGCACACAGATACGCAGTATTTT.

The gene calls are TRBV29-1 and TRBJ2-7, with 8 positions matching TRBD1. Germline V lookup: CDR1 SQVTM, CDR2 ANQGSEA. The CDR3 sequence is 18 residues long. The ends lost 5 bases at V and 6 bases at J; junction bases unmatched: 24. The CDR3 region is CSVSNRDRLVGDSGEQYF. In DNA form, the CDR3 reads TGCAGCGTTTCTAACCGGGACAGGCTGGTAGGGGACTCCGGCGAGCAGTACTTC.

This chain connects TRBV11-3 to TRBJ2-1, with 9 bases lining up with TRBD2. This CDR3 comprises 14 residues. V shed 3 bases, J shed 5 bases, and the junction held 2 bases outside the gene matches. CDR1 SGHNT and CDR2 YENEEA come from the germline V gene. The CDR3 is CASSFSGRNNEQFF. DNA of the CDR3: TGTGCCAGCAGCTTTAGCGGGAGAAACAATGAGCAGTTCTTC.

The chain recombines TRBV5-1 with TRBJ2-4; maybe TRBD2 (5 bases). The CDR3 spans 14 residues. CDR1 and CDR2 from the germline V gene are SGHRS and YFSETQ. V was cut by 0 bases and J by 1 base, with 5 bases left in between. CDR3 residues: CASSLGGAKNIQYF. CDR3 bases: TGCGCCAGCAGCTTGGGAGGGGCCAAAAACATTCAGTACTTC.

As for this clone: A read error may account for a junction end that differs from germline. CDR3 residues: CASSLILETSGVTLIF. The CDR3 nucleotides are TGTGCCAGCAGCTTAATCCTTGAGACTAGCGGGGTTACACTCATCTTC. J is TRBJ2-1 and V is TRBV7-8; TRBD2 matches 11 bases. The CDR3 contains 16 residues. Germline lookup yields CDR1 SGHVS and CDR2 FQNEAQ.

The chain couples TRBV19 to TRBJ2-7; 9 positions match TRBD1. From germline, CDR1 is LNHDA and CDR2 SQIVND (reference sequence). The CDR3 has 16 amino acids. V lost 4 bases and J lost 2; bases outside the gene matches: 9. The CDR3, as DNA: TGTGCCAGTAGTAGAGACGGGGGACAGGGTACCTACGAGCAGTACTTC. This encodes CASSRDGGQGTYEQYF. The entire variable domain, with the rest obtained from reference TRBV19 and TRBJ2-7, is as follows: DGGITQSPKYLFRKEGQNVTLSCEQNLNHDAMYWYRQDPGQGLRLIYYSQIVNDFQKGDIAEGYSVSREKKESFPLTVTSAQKNPTAFYLCASSRDGGQGTYEQYFGPGTRLTVT.

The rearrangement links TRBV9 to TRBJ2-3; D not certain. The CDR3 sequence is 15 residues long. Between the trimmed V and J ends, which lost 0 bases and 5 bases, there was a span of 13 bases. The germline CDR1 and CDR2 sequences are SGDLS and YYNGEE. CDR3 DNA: TGTGCCAGCAGCGTAGGAGCCTCCCCGGGAGATACGCAGTATTTT. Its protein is CASSVGASPGDTQYF.

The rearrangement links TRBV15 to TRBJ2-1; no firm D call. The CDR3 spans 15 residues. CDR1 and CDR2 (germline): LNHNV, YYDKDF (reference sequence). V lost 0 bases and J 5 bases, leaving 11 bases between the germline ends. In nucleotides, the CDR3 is TGTGCCACCAGCAGAGAAGTGAACAGTAACAATGAGCAGTTCTTC. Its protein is CATSREVNSNNEQFF.

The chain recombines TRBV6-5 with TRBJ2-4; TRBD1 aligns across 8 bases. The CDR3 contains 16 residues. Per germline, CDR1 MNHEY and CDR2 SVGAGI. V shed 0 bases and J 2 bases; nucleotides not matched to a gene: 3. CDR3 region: CASSYSNRGSKNIQYF. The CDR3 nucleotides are TGTGCCAGCAGTTACTCGAACAGGGGGTCCAAAAACATTCAGTACTTC.

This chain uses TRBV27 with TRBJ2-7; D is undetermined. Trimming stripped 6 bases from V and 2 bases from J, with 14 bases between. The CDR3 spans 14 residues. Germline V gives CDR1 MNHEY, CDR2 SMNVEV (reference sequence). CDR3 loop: CASSSLPRTYEQYF. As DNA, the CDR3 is TGTGCCAGCAGCTCGCTACCCCGAACCTACGAGCAGTACTTC.

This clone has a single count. CDR3 nucleotides: TGTGCCAGCAGTTTAGGACCGATTAAACTAGCGGGATACCAAGAGACCCAGTACTTC. Protein sequence: CASSLGPIKLAGYQETQYF. This chain joins TRBV28 and TRBJ2-5, with 10 bases matching TRBD2. The CDR3 runs to 19 residues. V was pared by 2 bases and J by 0 bases, with 12 bases of the junction left unmatched. CDR1 MDHEN and CDR2 SYDVKM come from the germline V gene.

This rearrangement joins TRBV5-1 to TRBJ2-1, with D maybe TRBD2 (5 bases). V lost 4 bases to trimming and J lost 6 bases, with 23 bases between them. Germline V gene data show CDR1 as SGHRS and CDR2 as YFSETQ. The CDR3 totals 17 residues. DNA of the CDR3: TGCGCCAGCAGCCCGGCGTCGGGTGGGAGAAGGTTCAATGAGCAGTTCTTC. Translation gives CASSPASGGRRFNEQFF.

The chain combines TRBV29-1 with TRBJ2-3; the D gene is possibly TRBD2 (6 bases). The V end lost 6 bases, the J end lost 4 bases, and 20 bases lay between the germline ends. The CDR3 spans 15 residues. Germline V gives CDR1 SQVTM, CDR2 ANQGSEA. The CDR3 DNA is TGCAGCGTCGAGAGCCGGGACGGGGGTCCAGATACGCAGTATTTT. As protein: CSVESRDGGPDTQYF.

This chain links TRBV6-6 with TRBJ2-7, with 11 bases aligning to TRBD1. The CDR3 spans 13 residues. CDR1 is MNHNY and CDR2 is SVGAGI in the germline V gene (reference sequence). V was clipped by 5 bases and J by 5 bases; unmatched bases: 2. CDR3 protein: CASSGTGGHEQYF. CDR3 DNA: TGTGCCAGCAGTGGGACAGGGGGGCACGAGCAGTACTTC.

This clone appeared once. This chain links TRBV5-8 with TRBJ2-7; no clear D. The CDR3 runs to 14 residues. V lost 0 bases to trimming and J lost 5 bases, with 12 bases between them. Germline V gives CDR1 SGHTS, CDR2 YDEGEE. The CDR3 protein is CASSLVSGSHEQYF. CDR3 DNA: TGTGCCAGCAGCTTGGTCTCAGGTTCCCACGAGCAGTACTTC.

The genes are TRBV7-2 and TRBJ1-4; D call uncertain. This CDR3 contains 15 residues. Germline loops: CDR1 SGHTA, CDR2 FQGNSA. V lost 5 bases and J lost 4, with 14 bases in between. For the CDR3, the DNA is TGTGCCAGCAGCCTGCGAGGGCTCGGTAATGAAAAACTGTTTTTT. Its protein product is CASSLRGLGNEKLFF.

The CDR3: CATNRDLGQPQHF. The CDR3 DNA reads as TGTGCCACTAACAGGGATCTAGGTCAGCCCCAGCATTTT. V is TRBV28 and J is TRBJ1-5; D is perhaps TRBD1 (6 bases). The V and J ends lost 10 bases and 6 bases respectively, with 16 bases between them. The germline V gene encodes CDR1 MDHEN and CDR2 SYDVKM. The CDR3 has 13 residues.

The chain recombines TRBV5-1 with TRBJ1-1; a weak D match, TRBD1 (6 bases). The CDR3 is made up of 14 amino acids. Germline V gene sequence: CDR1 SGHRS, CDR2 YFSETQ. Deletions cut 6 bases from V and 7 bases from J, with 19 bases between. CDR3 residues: CASTRTVKDIEAFF. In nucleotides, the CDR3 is TGCGCCAGCACCCGGACAGTGAAAGACATTGAAGCTTTCTTT. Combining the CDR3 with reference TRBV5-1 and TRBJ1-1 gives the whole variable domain KAGVTQTPRYLIKTRGQQVTLSCSPISGHRSVSWYQQTPGQGLQFLFEYFSETQRNKGNFPGRFSGRQFSNSRSEMNVSTLELGDSALYLCASTRTVKDIEAFFGQGTRLTVV.

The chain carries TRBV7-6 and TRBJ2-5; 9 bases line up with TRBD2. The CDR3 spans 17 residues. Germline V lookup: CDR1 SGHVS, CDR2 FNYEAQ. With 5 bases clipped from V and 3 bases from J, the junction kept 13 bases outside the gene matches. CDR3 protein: CASSQGGSGGTKETQYF. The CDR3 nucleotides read TGTGCCAGCAGCCAAGGGGGTAGCGGGGGAACCAAAGAGACCCAGTACTTC.

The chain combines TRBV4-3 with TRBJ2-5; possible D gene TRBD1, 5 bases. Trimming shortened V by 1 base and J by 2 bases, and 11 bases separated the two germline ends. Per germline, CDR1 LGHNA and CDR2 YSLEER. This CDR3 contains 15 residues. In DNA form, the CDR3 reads TGCGCCAGCAGCCAAGCACAGGCCCCACAAGAGACCCAGTACTTC. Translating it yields CASSQAQAPQETQYF.